The rows below give T cell receptor beta chains drawn from one sample of a study of patients and donors after allogeneic stem cell transplantation. MiXCR was run by TCRdb on the RT-PCR reads, yielding one entry per CDR3 protein. The data contain 920,000 or so distinct CDR3 sequences, 15% to 20% of them seen just once; the ten biggest clones take up 5% to 6.5%. The sample was blood, either unsorted or a sorted T cell fraction (not recorded which). Receptors originate from a human donor who was either an allogeneic HSCT recipient or a stem cell or donor lymphocyte infusion donor (not recorded which). It is not recorded whose cells these are; they may come from a transplant donor. The CDR3 runs from the conserved cysteine through the conserved F or W. The order of the fields is V gene, clone size, CDR3 length, CDR3 protein. The listing skips clone size in some rows; elsewhere it reads once, few, many or a size class.

V: TRBV28
size: few
length: 15
CDR3: CASSSQGRGKNIQYF

V: TRBV12-3/TRBV12-4
size: .
length: 15
CDR3: CASSPAPGLNYGYTF

V: TRBV24-1
size: many
length: 18
CDR3: CATSGPGWTGVKTGELFF

V: TRBV7-8
size: .
length: 14
CDR3: CASSLGAINTEAFF

V: TRBV5-1
size: .
length: 20
CDR3: CASSLRQGGTGSLAYNEQFF

V: TRBV10-3
size: few
length: 14
CDR3: CAISERQNTDTQYF

V: TRBV29-1
size: .
length: 13
CDR3: CSVWGQGLSEAFF

V: TRBV6-2/TRBV6-3
size: few
length: 15
CDR3: CANGRDGPNTGELFF

V: TRBV7-9
size: .
length: 12
CDR3: CSTGTVHYEQYF

V: TRBV7-9
size: .
length: 13
CDR3: CASRGTSGVPIYF

V: TRBV2
size: .
length: 17
CDR3: CASSELTSGSSYNEQFF

V: TRBV2
size: few
length: 11
CDR3: CASDREYEQYF

V: TRBV21-1
size: .
length: 19
CDR3: CASSNSYRDRRPSRYGYTF

V: TRBV12-3/TRBV12-4
size: few
length: 12
CDR3: CASSHGTPEAFF

V: TRBV14
size: .
length: 16
CDR3: CASSELAGGPFNEQFF

V: TRBV11-2
size: .
length: 14
CDR3: CASSPRPSPYEQYF

V: TRBV20-1
size: few
length: 14
CDR3: CSARTGQNNQPQHF

V: TRBV7-2
size: .
length: 17
CDR3: CASSFGGRVWSTDTQYF

V: TRBV7-9
size: few
length: 16
CDR3: CASSSGQRGGFYEQYF

V: TRBV2
size: few
length: 14
CDR3: CASKRLAETDTQYF

V: TRBV7-8
size: few
length: 15
CDR3: CASSSIQTANYGYTF

V: TRBV6-1
size: few
length: 14
CDR3: CASSEGRTNQPQHF

V: TRBV11-2
size: once
length: 16
CDR3: CASSLGEPYSNQPQHF

V: TRBV27
size: few
length: 12
CDR3: CASSLLGAPQHF

V: TRBV4-2
size: few
length: 15
CDR3: CASSQDLNKNHGYTF

V: TRBV25-1
size: few
length: 16
CDR3: CASSEVGTGIQETQYF

V: TRBV15
size: few
length: 16
CDR3: CATSRDIQGVKNTIYF

V: TRBV12-3/TRBV12-4
size: few
length: 12
CDR3: CASSPRYRGAFF

V: TRBV7-8
size: few
length: 13
CDR3: CASSPPGLNGYTF

V: TRBV9
size: many
length: 16
CDR3: CASSVSWQGGQETQYF

V: TRBV6-2/TRBV6-3
size: .
length: 17
CDR3: CASRNPVLGMGNTEAFF

V: TRBV4-3
size: many
length: 17
CDR3: CASSKIGTGGSLYGYTF

V: TRBV9
size: many
length: 12
CDR3: CASRGDAGELFF

V: TRBV5-1
size: many
length: 16
CDR3: CASRESGRENTGELFF

V: TRBV2
size: once
length: 14
CDR3: CASPTSGPYNEQFF

V: TRBV14
size: .
length: 16
CDR3: CASSRSLAGATDTQYF

V: TRBV12-3/TRBV12-4
size: many
length: 16
CDR3: CASSPRLVRNTGELFF

V: TRBV4-2
size: many
length: 16
CDR3: CASSQSRANSGNTIYF

V: TRBV20-1
size: few
length: 14
CDR3: CSASGDDRNQPQHF

V: TRBV4-2
size: .
length: 16
CDR3: CASSPEGRGRASEQFF

V: TRBV5-1
size: .
length: 15
CDR3: CASRMTGRANTEAFF

V: TRBV7-9
size: few
length: 16
CDR3: CASSFGRARSNSPLHF

V: TRBV6-1
size: few
length: 16
CDR3: CASSGRLADFSYEQYF

V: TRBV4-2
size: many
length: 14
CDR3: CASSQVGQGGGYTF

V: TRBV12-3/TRBV12-4
size: many
length: 15
CDR3: CASSFRESSYNEQFF

V: TRBV11-2
size: few
length: 14
CDR3: CASSLGPFQETQYF